The following is a TCR beta chain sequence with its context. The antigen remains undetermined. The data originate from a study of shared clonotypes between healthy human individuals. Study-wide background: The donors, a couple of women and a few men, were aged 18 to 49. Overall study results and limits: Compared with clonotypes that all four donors shared, non-shared clonotypes had lower generation probabilities.

TCRdb's table, derived via immunoSEQ multiplex PCR, lists solely in-frame clones and lacks some. The top ten hold more than 0.1% of the sample, which has some 2.1 million clones, 85% to 95% seen once. Donors had no recently reported acute infections or vaccinations and were HIV-negative. This CDR3 has 15 amino acids. Germline V CDR1 and CDR2: SGHTA, FQGNSA. V dropped 2 bases and J dropped 6; count of bases not matched to a gene: 6. The rearrangement uses TRBV7-2 and TRBJ2-7; 11 bases map to TRBD2. This TCR was sampled from a man aged 18-30 years in good health. Source material: naive CD4+ T cells sorted from blood. Noted subset: CD45RA+ positively selected. CDR3 DNA: TGTGCCAGCAGCTTAAGGGGGACTAGCGGTGCCGAGCAGTACTTC. Protein sequence: CASSLRGTSGAEQYF.